A selection of T cell receptor beta chains follows, all from one sample in a study of blood T cell repertoires in COVID-19. The protocol was immunoSEQ multiplex PCR, while the TCRdb copy is restricted to in-frame clones and leaves out a portion. The table has about 230,000 clones, about 85% seen once. Sequencing used peripheral blood. Every receptor here comes from a man aged 40-49 years with acute or convalescent COVID-19. Both conserved end residues are part of each CDR3. A D gene is named only where the DNA matches it firmly. For some rows the clone size is stated as once, few or many, or as a class when expanded; others skip it.

cdr3_aa cdr3_nt j_call d_call clone_size v_call
CASSFGSTYGYTF TGCGCCAGCAGCTTTGGCAGTACCTATGGCTACACCTTC TRBJ1-2 . . TRBV5-1
CASSEQGTDTQYF TGTGCCAGCAGTGAACAGGGTACAGATACGCAGTATTTT TRBJ2-3 . . TRBV6-1
CSVENTGTAYGYTF TGCAGCGTGGAAAACACAGGAACGGCGTATGGCTACACCTTC TRBJ1-2 . once TRBV29-1
CSVGDSGEQYF TGCAGCGTTGGGGACAGCGGGGAGCAGTACTTC TRBJ2-7 . . TRBV29-1
CASSQSRPGNNSPLHF TGCGCCAGCAGCCAGTCCCGGCCGGGGAACAATTCACCCCTCCACTTT TRBJ1-6 . . TRBV4-3
CASSLTGMNTGELFF TGCGCCAGCAGCCTAACAGGAATGAACACCGGGGAGCTGTTTTTT TRBJ2-2 . . TRBV5-1
CASTSDTVPETQYF TGTGCCAGTACCTCGGACACCGTCCCAGAGACCCAGTACTTC TRBJ2-5 . once TRBV19
CASSEAQVYGYTF TGTGCCAGCAGTGAAGCCCAGGTCTATGGCTACACCTTC TRBJ1-2 . . TRBV2
CASSEQGMNTEAFF TGTGCCAGCAGTGAACAGGGAATGAACACTGAAGCTTTCTTT TRBJ1-1 . . TRBV6-1
CASRPGQGTINEKLFF TGTGCCAGTCGACCGGGACAGGGCACCATTAATGAAAAACTGTTTTTT TRBJ1-4 TRBD1 once TRBV18
CASSNGGTGEKLFF TGTGCCAGCAGTAATGGGGGGACAGGGGAAAAACTGTTTTTT TRBJ1-4 TRBD1 . TRBV28
CASSVQGAGSNQPQHF TGTGCCAGTAGTGTACAGGGGGCAGGGAGCAATCAGCCCCAGCATTTT TRBJ1-5 TRBD1 . TRBV19
CASSLEPPGQGWNSPLHF TGCGCCAGCAGCTTGGAACCACCGGGACAGGGCTGGAATTCACCCCTCCACTTT TRBJ1-6 TRBD1 . TRBV5-1
CASSQDSAGGRGDTQYF TGTGCCAGCAGCCAAGACTCAGCGGGGGGGCGGGGAGATACGCAGTATTTT TRBJ2-3 TRBD2 . TRBV4-2
CASSELIESEQYF TGTGCCAGCAGCGAGCTAATAGAGAGCGAGCAGTACTTC TRBJ2-7 . . TRBV2
CASSLARRHTDTQYF TGTGCCAGCAGCTTAGCCCGTAGACACACAGATACGCAGTATTTT TRBJ2-3 . . TRBV7-8
CASSTAKDRVYNEQFF TGTGCCAGCAGCACCGCGAAGGACAGGGTTTACAATGAGCAGTTCTTC TRBJ2-1 TRBD1 . TRBV5-6
CAISDTSGHQFF TGTGCCATCAGTGACACTAGCGGGCACCAGTTCTTC TRBJ2-1 TRBD2 . TRBV10-3
CASSPSIPTGNYGYTF TGTGCCAGCTCACCATCTATTCCGACAGGGAACTATGGCTACACCTTC TRBJ1-2 TRBD1 . TRBV18
CAWSGRLATDTQYF TGTGCCTGGAGTGGGAGACTAGCGACAGATACGCAGTATTTT TRBJ2-3 TRBD2 . TRBV30
CASRDAGQGGYEQYF TGTGCCAGTAGAGACGCCGGACAGGGGGGCTACGAGCAGTACTTC TRBJ2-7 TRBD1 . TRBV19
CASSTSGLAGAYEQYF TGCGCCAGCAGCACCTCAGGACTAGCGGGGGCCTACGAGCAGTACTTC TRBJ2-7 TRBD2 . TRBV5-1
CASSGGGSRATNEKLFF TGTGCCAGCAGTGGAGGGGGCAGTCGCGCAACTAATGAAAAACTGTTTTTT TRBJ1-4 TRBD1 . TRBV2
CAISPGTGPYEQYF TGTGCCATCAGCCCCGGGACAGGTCCGTACGAGCAGTACTTC TRBJ2-7 TRBD1 . TRBV10-3
CASSARDRRGKLFF TGTGCCAGCAGTGCCCGGGACAGGCGGGGAAAACTGTTTTTT TRBJ1-4 TRBD1 . TRBV25-1
CASSFDRQETQYF TGTGCCAGCAGTTTTGACAGACAAGAGACCCAGTACTTC TRBJ2-5 . once TRBV28
CASSPTDEQFF TGTGCCAGCAGCCCCACGGATGAGCAGTTCTTC TRBJ2-1 . once TRBV7-2
CATSRVRGGPSYEQYF TGTGCCACCAGCAGAGTTCGCGGGGGACCCTCCTACGAGCAGTACTTC TRBJ2-7 TRBD2 . TRBV15
CASSPGGRRNTIYF TGTGCCAGCAGCCCAGGGGGTCGGAGAAACACCATATATTTT TRBJ1-3 TRBD1 . TRBV5-4
CSVLPGTGGNTIYF TGCAGCGTCCTCCCCGGGACAGGGGGAAACACCATATATTTT TRBJ1-3 TRBD1 . TRBV29-1
CASSLGGVAGGITDTQYF TGTGCCAGCAGCCTGGGAGGGGTAGCGGGGGGGATAACAGATACGCAGTATTTT TRBJ2-3 TRBD2 . TRBV3-1/TRBV3-2
CASSLSAGAFSSPLHF TGTGCCAGCAGCTTATCAGCGGGGGCGTTTTCTTCACCCCTCCACTTT TRBJ1-6 . . TRBV7-2
CASSNKGEYGNTGELFF TGTGCCAGCAGCAACAAAGGAGAGTACGGGAACACCGGGGAGCTGTTTTTT TRBJ2-2 . . TRBV13
CASSIEDMYGYTF TGTGCCAGCAGCATTGAGGACATGTATGGCTACACCTTC TRBJ1-2 . . TRBV14
CASSPTGQPNYGYTF TGTGCCAGCAGCCCAACGGGACAACCTAACTATGGCTACACCTTC TRBJ1-2 . . TRBV4-2
CASSPGGSFEGGYTF TGTGCCAGCAGCCCCGGCGGCTCCTTCGAGGGTGGCTACACCTTC TRBJ1-2 . . TRBV9
CASSFEGAHDSPLHF TGTGCCAGCAGTTTTGAGGGGGCGCATGATTCACCCCTCCACTTT TRBJ1-6 TRBD1 . TRBV28
CASSYQRDEKLFF TGTGCCAGCAGTTACCAGAGGGATGAAAAACTGTTTTTT TRBJ1-4 . . TRBV6-5
CASSSPGLNQPQHF TGTGCCAGTAGTAGTCCAGGCCTGAATCAGCCCCAGCATTTT TRBJ1-5 . . TRBV19
CATQGTGRQETQYF TGTGCCACCCAAGGGACAGGACGACAAGAGACCCAGTACTTC TRBJ2-5 TRBD1 . TRBV28
CSASERLAGGNEQFF TGCAGTGCTAGTGAACGACTAGCGGGGGGGAATGAGCAGTTCTTC TRBJ2-1 TRBD2 . TRBV20-1
CASSQGGSYNEQFF TGTGCCAGTAGTCAGGGCGGCTCCTACAATGAGCAGTTCTTC TRBJ2-1 . . TRBV19
CASSVNTGNTIYF TGTGCCAGCAGCGTAAACACCGGAAACACCATATATTTT TRBJ1-3 . . TRBV9
CASSLNPGYEQYF TGTGCCAGCAGCTTGAATCCAGGGTACGAGCAGTACTTC TRBJ2-7 . . TRBV5-4
CASQGTYGYTF TGTGCCTCCCAGGGGACCTATGGCTACACCTTC TRBJ1-2 . once TRBV6-5
CASSLLRTGSTRGNTIYF TGTGCCAGCAGCCTACTCCGGACAGGGTCGACGCGGGGAAACACCATATATTTT TRBJ1-3 TRBD1 . TRBV3-1/TRBV3-2
CASSLVASGGYNEQFF TGTGCCAGCAGCTTAGTAGCTAGCGGGGGTTACAATGAGCAGTTCTTC TRBJ2-1 TRBD2 . TRBV7-2
CASSQPGTANYGYTF TGCGCCAGCAGCCAACCCGGGACAGCTAACTATGGCTACACCTTC TRBJ1-2 TRBD1 . TRBV4-1
CASSPGSGVQPQHF TGTGCCAGCAGCCCAGGCTCGGGGGTCCAGCCCCAGCATTTT TRBJ1-5 . . TRBV6-6
CASSLTGLGTDTQYF TGCGCCAGCAGCTTAACAGGGTTAGGCACAGATACGCAGTATTTT TRBJ2-3 . . TRBV5-1
CASSWETLNTEAFF TGTGCCAGCAGTTGGGAGACATTGAACACTGAAGCTTTCTTT TRBJ1-1 . . TRBV6-2/TRBV6-3
CASSVGPGVEAFF TGTGCCAGCAGCGTAGGACCCGGGGTTGAAGCTTTCTTT TRBJ1-1 . . TRBV9
CASSLAGQINEKLFF TGTGCCAGCAGCTTAGCGGGACAGATAAATGAAAAACTGTTTTTT TRBJ1-4 TRBD1 . TRBV7-6
CASSENRMNYGYTF TGTGCCAGCAGTGAGAACAGGATGAACTATGGCTACACCTTC TRBJ1-2 . many TRBV2
CASSPPDRTYEQYF TGTGCCAGCAGTCCCCCGGACAGAACCTACGAGCAGTACTTC TRBJ2-7 . once TRBV28
CASSKATGKAFF TGTGCCAGCAGCAAAGCGACAGGAAAAGCTTTCTTT TRBJ1-1 . . TRBV21-1
CASSLAGSYNEQFF TGTGCCAGCAGCCTAGCGGGTTCCTACAATGAGCAGTTCTTC TRBJ2-1 TRBD2 . TRBV5-4
CASSRRDRGFSYNEQFF TGTGCCAGCAGTCGCCGGGACAGGGGTTTCTCCTACAATGAGCAGTTCTTC TRBJ2-1 TRBD1 . TRBV5-4
CASLGGARGNTEAFF TGTGCCAGCCTGGGGGGGGCGCGAGGGAACACTGAAGCTTTCTTT TRBJ1-1 . . TRBV5-6
CASTTNSGETQYF TGTGCCAGCACCACCAACAGCGGAGAGACCCAGTACTTC TRBJ2-5 . . TRBV2